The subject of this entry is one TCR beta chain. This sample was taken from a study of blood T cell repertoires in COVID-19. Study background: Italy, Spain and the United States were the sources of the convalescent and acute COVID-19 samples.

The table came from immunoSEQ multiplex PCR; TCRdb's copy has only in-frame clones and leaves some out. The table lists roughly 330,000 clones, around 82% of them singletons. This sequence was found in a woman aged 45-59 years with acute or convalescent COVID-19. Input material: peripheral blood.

CDR3 in DNA: TGCGCCAGCAGTTCGTCCTCAACCGGGACAGGGTCCGGGGAGCTGTTTTTT. Amino acid sequence: CASSSSSTGTGSGELFF. The J gene is TRBJ2-2, the V gene TRBV5-1, with TRBD1 identical over 9 bases. Germline CDR1 is SGHRS and CDR2 is YFSETQ. This CDR3 contains 17 residues. The V gene end was trimmed by 5 bases and the J gene end by 6 bases; junction bases not matched to a gene: 14.